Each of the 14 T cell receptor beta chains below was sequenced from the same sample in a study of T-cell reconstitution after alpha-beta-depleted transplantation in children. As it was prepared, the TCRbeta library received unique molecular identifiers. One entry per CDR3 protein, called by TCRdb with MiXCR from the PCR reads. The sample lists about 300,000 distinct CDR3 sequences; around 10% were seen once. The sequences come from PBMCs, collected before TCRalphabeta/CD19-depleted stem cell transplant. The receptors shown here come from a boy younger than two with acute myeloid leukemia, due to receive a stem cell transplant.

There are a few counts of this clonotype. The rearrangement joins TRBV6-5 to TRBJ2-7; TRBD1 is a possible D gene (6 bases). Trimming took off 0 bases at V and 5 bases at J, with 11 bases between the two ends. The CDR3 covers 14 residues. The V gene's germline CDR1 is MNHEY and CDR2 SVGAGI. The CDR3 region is CASSYSTGGNEQYF. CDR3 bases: TGTGCCAGCAGTTACTCGACAGGAGGAAACGAGCAGTACTTC.

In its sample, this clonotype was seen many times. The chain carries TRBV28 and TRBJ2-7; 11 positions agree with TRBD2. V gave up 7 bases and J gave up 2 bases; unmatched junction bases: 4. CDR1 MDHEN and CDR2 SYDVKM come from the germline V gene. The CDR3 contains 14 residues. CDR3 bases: TGTGCCAGCACTCTTAGCGGGAGGGCCTACGAGCAGTACTTC. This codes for CASTLSGRAYEQYF.

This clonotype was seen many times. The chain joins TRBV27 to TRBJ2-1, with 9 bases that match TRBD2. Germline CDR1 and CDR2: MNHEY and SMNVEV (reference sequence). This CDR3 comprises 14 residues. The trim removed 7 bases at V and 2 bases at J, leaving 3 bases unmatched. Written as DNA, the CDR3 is TGTGCCAGCAATATAGCGGGAGCCTACAATGAGCAGTTCTTC. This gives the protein CASNIAGAYNEQFF.

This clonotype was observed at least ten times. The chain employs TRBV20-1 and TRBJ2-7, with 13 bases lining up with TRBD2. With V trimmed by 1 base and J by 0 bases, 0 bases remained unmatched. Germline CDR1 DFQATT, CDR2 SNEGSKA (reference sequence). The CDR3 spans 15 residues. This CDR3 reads CSARGTSGSSYEQYF. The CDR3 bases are TGCAGTGCTAGAGGGACTAGCGGGAGCTCCTACGAGCAGTACTTC.

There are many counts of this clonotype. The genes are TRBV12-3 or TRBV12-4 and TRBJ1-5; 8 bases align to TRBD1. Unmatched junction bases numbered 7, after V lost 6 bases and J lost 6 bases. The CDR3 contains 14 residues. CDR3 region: CASSPDRVGQPQHF. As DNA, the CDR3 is TGTGCCAGCAGCCCGGACAGGGTAGGTCAGCCCCAGCATTTT.

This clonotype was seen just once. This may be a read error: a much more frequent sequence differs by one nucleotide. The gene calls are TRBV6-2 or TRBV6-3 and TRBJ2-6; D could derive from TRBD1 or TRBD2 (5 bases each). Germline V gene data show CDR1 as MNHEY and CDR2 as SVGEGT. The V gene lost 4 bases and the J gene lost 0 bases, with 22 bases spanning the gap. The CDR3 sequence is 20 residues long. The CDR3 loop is CASSSKNPGRQRSGANVLTF. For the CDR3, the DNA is TGTGCCAGCAGTTCCAAAAATCCAGGGAGACAACGCTCTGGGGCCAACGTCCTGACTTTC.

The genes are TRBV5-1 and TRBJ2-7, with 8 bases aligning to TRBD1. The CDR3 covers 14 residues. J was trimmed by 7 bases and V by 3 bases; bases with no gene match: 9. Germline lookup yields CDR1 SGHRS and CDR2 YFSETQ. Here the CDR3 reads CASSSAGGAGEQYF. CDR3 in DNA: TGCGCCAGCAGCTCCGCAGGGGGCGCGGGGGAGCAGTACTTC.

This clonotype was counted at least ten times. CDR3 loop: CASSDGLDTEAFF. In nucleotides, the CDR3 is TGCGCCAGCAGTGACGGCTTGGACACTGAAGCTTTCTTT. This chain links TRBV10-2 with TRBJ1-1; D gene uncertain. Per the germline V gene, CDR1 is WSHSY and CDR2 is SAAADI. The CDR3 runs to 13 residues. Trimming took 3 bases from V and 3 from J, leaving 8 bases between them.

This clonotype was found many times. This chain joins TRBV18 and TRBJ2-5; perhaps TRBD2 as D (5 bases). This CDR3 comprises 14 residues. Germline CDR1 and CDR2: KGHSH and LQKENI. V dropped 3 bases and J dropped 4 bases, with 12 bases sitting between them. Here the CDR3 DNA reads TGTGCCAGCTCACCGTTCGATCGGGGAGAGACCCAGTACTTC. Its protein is CASSPFDRGETQYF.

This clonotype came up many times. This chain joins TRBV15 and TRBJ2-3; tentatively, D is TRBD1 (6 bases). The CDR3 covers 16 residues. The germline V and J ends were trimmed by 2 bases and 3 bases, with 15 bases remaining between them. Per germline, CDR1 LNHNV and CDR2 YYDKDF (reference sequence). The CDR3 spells CATSRPRGQSTDTQYF. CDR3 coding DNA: TGTGCCACCAGCAGACCCAGAGGACAGTCTACAGATACGCAGTATTTT.

The CDR3 DNA is TGTGCCAGCAGGGACCGGGGGTTGGAGACCCAGTACTTC. Translation: CASRDRGLETQYF. This rearrangement joins TRBV11-3 to TRBJ2-5; D may be TRBD2 (6 bases). This CDR3 is 13 amino acids long. V dropped 6 bases and J dropped 5 bases, with 13 bases sitting between them. Germline V gene lookup returns CDR1 SGHNT and CDR2 YENEEA.

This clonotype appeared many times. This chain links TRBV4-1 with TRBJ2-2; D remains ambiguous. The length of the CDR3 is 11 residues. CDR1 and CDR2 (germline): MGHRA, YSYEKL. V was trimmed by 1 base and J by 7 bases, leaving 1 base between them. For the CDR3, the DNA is TGCGCCAGCAGCCAAGTCGGGGAGCTGTTTTTT. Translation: CASSQVGELFF.

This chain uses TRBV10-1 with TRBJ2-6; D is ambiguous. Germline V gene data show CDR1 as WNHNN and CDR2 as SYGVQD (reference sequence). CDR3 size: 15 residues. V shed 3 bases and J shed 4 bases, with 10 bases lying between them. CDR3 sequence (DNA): TGCGCCAGCAGTGAAGGTGAGGAGGGGGCCAACGTCCTGACTTTC. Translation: CASSEGEEGANVLTF.

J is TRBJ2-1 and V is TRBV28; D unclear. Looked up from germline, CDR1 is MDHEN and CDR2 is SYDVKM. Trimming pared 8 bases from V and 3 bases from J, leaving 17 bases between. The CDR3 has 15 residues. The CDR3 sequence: CASGSPVGFYNEQFF. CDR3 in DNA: TGTGCCAGCGGTTCACCGGTGGGCTTCTACAATGAGCAGTTCTTC.